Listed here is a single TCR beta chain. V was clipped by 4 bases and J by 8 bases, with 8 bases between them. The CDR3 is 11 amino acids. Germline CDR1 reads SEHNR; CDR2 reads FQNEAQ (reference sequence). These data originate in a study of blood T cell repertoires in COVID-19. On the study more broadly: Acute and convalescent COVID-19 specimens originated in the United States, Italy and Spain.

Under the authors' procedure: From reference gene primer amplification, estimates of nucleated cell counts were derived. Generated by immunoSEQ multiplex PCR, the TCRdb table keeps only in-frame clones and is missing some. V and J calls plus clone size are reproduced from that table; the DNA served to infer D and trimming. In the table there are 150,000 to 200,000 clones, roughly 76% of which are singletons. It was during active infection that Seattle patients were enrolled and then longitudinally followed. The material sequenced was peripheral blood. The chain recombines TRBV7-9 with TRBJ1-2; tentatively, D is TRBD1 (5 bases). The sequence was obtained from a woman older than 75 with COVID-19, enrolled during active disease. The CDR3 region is CASSSREGYTF. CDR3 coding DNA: TGTGCCAGCAGCTCCAGGGAAGGCTACACCTTC. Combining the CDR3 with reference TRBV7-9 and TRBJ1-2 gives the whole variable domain DTGVSQNPRHKITKRGQNVTFRCDPISEHNRLYWYRQTLGQGPEFLTYFQNEAQLEKSRLLSDRFSAERPKGSFSTLEIQRTEQGDSAMYLCASSSREGYTFGSGTRLTVV.